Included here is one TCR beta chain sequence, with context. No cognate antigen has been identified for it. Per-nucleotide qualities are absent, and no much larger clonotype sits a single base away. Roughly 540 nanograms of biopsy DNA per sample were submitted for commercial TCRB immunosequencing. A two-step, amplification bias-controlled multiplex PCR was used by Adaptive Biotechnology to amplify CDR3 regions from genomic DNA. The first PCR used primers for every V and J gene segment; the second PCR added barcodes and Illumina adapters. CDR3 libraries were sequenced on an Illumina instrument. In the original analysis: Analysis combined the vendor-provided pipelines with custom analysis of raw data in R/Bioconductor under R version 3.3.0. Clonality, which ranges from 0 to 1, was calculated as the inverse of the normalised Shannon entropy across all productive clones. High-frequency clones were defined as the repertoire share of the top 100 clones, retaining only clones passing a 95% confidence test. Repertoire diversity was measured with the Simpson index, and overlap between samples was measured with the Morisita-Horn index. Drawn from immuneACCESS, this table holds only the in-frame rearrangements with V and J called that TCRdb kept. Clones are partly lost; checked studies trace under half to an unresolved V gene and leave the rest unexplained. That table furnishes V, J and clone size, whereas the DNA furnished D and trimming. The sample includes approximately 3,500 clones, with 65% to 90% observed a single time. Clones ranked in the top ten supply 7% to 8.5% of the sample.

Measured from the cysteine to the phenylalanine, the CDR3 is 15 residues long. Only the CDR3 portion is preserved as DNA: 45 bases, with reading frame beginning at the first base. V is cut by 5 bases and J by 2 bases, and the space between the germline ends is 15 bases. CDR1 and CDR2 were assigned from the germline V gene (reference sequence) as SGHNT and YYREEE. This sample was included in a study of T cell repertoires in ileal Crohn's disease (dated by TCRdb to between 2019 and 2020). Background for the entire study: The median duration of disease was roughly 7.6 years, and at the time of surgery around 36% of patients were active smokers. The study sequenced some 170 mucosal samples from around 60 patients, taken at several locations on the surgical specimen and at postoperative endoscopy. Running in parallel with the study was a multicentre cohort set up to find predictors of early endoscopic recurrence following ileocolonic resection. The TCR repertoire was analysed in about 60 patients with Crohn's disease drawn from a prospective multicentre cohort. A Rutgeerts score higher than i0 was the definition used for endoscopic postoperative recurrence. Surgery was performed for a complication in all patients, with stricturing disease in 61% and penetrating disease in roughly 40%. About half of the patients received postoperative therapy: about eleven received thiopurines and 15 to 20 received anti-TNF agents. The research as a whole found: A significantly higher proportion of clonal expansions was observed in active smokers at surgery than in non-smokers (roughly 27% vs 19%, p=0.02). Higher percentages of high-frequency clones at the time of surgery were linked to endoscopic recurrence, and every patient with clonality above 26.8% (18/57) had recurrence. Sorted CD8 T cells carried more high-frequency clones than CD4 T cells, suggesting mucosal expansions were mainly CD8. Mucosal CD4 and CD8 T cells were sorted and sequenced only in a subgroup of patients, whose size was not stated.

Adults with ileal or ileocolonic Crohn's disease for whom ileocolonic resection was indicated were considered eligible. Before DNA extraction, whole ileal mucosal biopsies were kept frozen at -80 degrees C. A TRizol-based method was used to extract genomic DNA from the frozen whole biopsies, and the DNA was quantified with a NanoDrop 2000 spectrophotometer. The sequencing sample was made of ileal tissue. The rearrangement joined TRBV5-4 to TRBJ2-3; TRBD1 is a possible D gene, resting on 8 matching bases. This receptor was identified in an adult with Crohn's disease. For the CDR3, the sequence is CASRTGGEVTDTQYF. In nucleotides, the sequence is TGTGCCAGCAGAACAGGGGGGGAGGTCACAGATACGCAGTATTTT.